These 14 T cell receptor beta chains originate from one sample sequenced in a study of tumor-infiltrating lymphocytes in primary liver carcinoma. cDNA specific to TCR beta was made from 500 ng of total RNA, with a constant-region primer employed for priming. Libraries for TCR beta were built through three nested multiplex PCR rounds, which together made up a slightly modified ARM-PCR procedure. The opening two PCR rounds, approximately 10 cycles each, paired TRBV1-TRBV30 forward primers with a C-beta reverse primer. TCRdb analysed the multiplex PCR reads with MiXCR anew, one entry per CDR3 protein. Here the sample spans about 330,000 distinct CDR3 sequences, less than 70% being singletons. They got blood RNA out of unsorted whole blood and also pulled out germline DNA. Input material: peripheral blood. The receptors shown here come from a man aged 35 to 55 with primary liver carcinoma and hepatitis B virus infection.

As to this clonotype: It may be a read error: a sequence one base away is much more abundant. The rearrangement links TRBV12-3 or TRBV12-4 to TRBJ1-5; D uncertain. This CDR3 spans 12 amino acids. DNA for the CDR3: TGTGGCAGCACTCGGGCTGGTCAGCCCCAGCATTTT. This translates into CGSTRAGQPQHF.

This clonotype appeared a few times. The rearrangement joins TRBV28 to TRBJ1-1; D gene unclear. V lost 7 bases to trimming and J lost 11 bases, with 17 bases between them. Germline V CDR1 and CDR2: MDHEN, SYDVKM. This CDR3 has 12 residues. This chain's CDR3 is CASNGRWPSAFF. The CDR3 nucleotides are TGTGCCAGCAACGGGCGTTGGCCCTCCGCTTTCTTT.

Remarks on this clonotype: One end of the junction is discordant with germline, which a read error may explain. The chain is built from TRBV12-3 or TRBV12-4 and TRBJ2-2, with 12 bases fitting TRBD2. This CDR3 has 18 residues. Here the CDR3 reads CASCLDPSGRVHTGELFF. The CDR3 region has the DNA TGTGCCAGCTGTTTAGATCCTAGCGGGAGGGTACATACCGGGGAGCTGTTTTTT.

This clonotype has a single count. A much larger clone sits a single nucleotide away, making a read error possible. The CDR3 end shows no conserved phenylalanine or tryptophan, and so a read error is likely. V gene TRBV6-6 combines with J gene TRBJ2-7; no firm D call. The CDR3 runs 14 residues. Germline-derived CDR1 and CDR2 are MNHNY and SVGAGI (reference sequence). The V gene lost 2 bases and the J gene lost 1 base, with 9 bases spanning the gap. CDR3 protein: CASSYSTNSYEQYS. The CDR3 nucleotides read TGTGCCAGCAGTTACAGCACAAATTCCTACGAGCAGTACTCC.

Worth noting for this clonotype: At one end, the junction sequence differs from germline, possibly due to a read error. The CDR3 sequence: CGVESGGGSGNTIYF. As DNA, the CDR3 is TGCGGCGTTGAATCCGGCGGGGGCTCTGGAAACACCATATATTTC. The chain has TRBV29-1 and TRBJ1-3, with D perhaps TRBD1 (6 bases). The CDR3 is 15 residues long. The V gene's germline CDR1 is SQVTM and CDR2 ANQGSEA.

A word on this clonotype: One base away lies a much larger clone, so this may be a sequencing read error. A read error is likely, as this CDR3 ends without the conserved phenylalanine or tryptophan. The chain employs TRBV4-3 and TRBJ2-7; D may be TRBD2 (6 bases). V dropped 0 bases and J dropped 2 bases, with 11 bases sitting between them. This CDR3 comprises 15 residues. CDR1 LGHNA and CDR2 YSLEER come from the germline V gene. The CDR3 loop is CASSQERGPAYEQYS. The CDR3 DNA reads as TGCGCCAGCAGCCAAGAGCGGGGACCTGCCTACGAGCAGTACTCC.

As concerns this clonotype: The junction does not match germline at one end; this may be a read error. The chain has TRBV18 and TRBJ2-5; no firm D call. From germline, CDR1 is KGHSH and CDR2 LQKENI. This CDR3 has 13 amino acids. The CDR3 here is CASSPGLQETQHF. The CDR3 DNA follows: TGTGCCAGCTCACCGGGCCTCCAAGAGACCCAGCACTTC.

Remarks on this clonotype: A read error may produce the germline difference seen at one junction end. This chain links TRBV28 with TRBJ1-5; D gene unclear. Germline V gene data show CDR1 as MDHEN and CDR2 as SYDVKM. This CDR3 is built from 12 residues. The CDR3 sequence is CASRLSSQPQHF. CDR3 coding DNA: TGTGCCAGCCGCCTTAGCAGTCAGCCCCAGCATTTT.

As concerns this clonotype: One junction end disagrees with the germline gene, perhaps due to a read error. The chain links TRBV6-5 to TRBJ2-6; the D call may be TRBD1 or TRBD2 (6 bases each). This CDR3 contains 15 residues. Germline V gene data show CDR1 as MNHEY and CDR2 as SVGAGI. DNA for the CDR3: TGTGCCAGCAGTTATGGGGGGCTCGGGGCCAACGTCATGACTTTC. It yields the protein CASSYGGLGANVMTF.

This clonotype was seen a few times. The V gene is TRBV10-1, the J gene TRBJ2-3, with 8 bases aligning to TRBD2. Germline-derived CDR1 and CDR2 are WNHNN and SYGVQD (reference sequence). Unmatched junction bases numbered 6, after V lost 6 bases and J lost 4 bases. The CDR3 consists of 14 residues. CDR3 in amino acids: CASSPGLDPDTQYF. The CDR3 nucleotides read TGCGCCAGCAGCCCGGGACTAGATCCAGATACGCAGTATTTT.

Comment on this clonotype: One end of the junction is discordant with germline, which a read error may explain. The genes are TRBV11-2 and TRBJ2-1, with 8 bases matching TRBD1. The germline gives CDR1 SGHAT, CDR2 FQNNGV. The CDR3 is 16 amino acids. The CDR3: CASCLVPGQGADEQFF. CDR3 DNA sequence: TGTGCCAGCTGCTTAGTCCCCGGGCAGGGGGCTGATGAGCAGTTCTTC.

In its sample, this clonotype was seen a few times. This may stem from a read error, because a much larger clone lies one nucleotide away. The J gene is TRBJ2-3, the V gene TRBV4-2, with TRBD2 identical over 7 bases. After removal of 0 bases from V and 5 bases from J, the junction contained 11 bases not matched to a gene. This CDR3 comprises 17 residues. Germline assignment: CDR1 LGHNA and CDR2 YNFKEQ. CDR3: CASSQDQAGVWEDTQYF. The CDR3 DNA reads TGTGCCAGCAGCCAAGATCAGGCGGGAGTCTGGGAAGATACGCAGTATTTT.

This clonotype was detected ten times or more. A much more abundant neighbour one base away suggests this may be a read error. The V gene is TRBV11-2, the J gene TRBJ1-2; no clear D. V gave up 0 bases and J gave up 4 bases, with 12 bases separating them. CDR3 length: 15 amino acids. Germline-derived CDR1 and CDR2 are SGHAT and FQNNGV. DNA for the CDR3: TGTGCCAGCAGCTTAGAAGGTGACATGTTCTATGGCTACACCTTC. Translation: CASSLEGDMFYGYTF. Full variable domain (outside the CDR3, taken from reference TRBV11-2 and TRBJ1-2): EAGVAQSPRYKIIEKRQSVAFWCNPISGHATLYWYQQILGQGPKLLIQFQNNGVVDDSQLPKDRFSAERLKGVDSTLKIQPAKLEDSAVYLCASSLEGDMFYGYTFGSGTRLTVV.

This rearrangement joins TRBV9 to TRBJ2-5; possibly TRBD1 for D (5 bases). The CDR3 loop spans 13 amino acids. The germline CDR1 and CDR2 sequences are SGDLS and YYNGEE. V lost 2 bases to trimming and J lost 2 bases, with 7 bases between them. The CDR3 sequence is CASSVQGQETQYF. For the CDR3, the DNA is TGTGCCAGCAGCGTTCAGGGTCAAGAGACCCAGTACTTC.